Each of the 19 T cell receptor beta chains below was sequenced from the same sample in a study of T cells in Graves' hyperthyroidism and ophthalmopathy. What was amplified from RNA transcripts were TCR beta CDR3 regions. First-round RT-PCR with HTBI primers amplified the TCR CDR3 region. TCRdb processed the multiplex PCR reads anew with MiXCR; each CDR3 protein has one entry. Here the sample spans about 400,000 distinct CDR3 sequences, around an eighth being singletons. Sequenced input: blood. The receptors come from a man in his fifties with Graves' ophthalmopathy.

This clonotype was picked up many times. The chain uses TRBV20-1 and TRBJ2-1; unclear D gene. Looked up from germline, CDR1 is DFQATT and CDR2 is SNEGSKA (reference sequence). The CDR3 spans 12 residues. V shed 5 bases and J shed 4 bases, with 9 bases lying between them. The CDR3 coding sequence is TGCAGTGCTGGAACTGGATACAATGAGCAGTTCTTC. The encoded protein is CSAGTGYNEQFF.

This clonotype was observed at least ten times. The chain is built from TRBV12-3 or TRBV12-4 and TRBJ1-5, with D hard to call. Trimming removed 4 bases at V and 2 bases at J, with 9 bases between. This CDR3 contains 14 residues. In nucleotides, the CDR3 is TGTGCCAGCAGTTGGGTCGGGGGCAATCAGCCCCAGCATTTT. Protein product: CASSWVGGNQPQHF.

This clonotype was counted at least ten times. The rearrangement joins TRBV18 to TRBJ2-5; D may be TRBD1 (5 bases). Per germline, CDR1 KGHSH and CDR2 LQKENI. The CDR3 extends over 14 amino acids. Deletions cut 3 bases from V and 2 bases from J, with 10 bases between. The CDR3 here is CASSPDSRQETQYF. The CDR3 DNA sequence: TGTGCCAGCTCACCCGACAGCCGACAAGAGACCCAGTACTTC.

This clonotype has ten or more counts. The chain employs TRBV6-2 or TRBV6-3 and TRBJ1-5; D remains ambiguous. Trimming removed 2 bases from V and 7 bases from J, with 15 bases in between. This CDR3 has 15 amino acids. CDR1 and CDR2 from the germline V gene are MNHEY and SVGEGT. Here the CDR3 reads CASSYGAELGQPQHF. The DNA for the CDR3 is TGTGCCAGCAGTTACGGCGCTGAATTAGGCCAGCCCCAGCATTTT.

The chain employs TRBV12-3 or TRBV12-4 and TRBJ1-1, with TRBD1 as a possible D gene (5 bases). V was clipped by 7 bases and J by 6 bases, with 18 bases between them. This CDR3 has 14 residues. The CDR3 here is CASNFGAGAPEAFF. Written as DNA, the CDR3 is TGTGCCAGCAACTTCGGGGCCGGGGCCCCTGAAGCTTTCTTT.

This clonotype occurred many times. The chain couples TRBV6-1 to TRBJ2-7, with 11 bases fitting TRBD2. Losses at the gene ends were 4 bases for V and 3 bases for J; bases not matched to a gene: 8. The CDR3 length is 16 residues. Germline values: CDR1 MNHNS, CDR2 SASEGT. The CDR3 spells CASSALTSGSFYEQYF. The DNA of the CDR3 is TGTGCCAGCAGTGCACTCACTAGCGGGAGTTTCTACGAGCAGTACTTC.

The CDR3 reads CASSVGGTSGSGNEQFF. The CDR3 bases are TGTGCCAGCAGCGTAGGAGGGACTAGCGGGAGTGGTAATGAGCAGTTCTTC. The V and J genes are TRBV9 and TRBJ2-1, with 14 bases matching TRBD2. Germline CDR1 SGDLS, CDR2 YYNGEE. The CDR3 has 17 amino acids. V lost 0 bases and J lost 7; bases outside the gene matches: 6.

This clonotype was recorded many times. V gene TRBV7-6 combines with J gene TRBJ2-3, with D unclear. The germline CDR1 and CDR2 sequences are SGHVS and FNYEAQ. CDR3 length: 13 amino acids. The V and J ends lost 4 bases and 2 bases respectively, with 7 bases between them. The DNA of the CDR3 is TGTGCCAGCAGCTATCAGTACACAGATACGCAGTATTTT. Residues: CASSYQYTDTQYF.

The V call is TRBV11-1, the J call TRBJ1-2; 7 bases are shared with TRBD1. The trim removed 2 bases at V and 1 base at J, leaving 7 bases unmatched. This CDR3 contains 16 residues. Germline assignment: CDR1 SGHAT and CDR2 FQDESV (reference sequence). For the CDR3, the DNA is TGTGCCAGCAGCTTATCCGGGACAGACTATAACTATGGCTACACCTTC. Translating it yields CASSLSGTDYNYGYTF. Using reference TRBV11-1 and TRBJ1-2 for the parts outside the CDR3, the full variable domain is EAEVAQSPRYKITEKSQAVAFWCDPISGHATLYWYRQILGQGPELLVQFQDESVVDDSQLPKDRFSAERLKGVDSTLKIQPAELGDSAMYLCASSLSGTDYNYGYTFGSGTRLTVV.

A note on this clonotype: This may stem from a read error, because a much larger clone lies one nucleotide away. The CDR3 is CASSPSGRIEQFF. The CDR3 DNA is TGTGCCAGCAGTCCTAGCGGGAGAATTGAGCAGTTCTTC. The genes are TRBV25-1 and TRBJ2-1; 10 bases map to TRBD2. The germline V gene has CDR1 MGHDK and CDR2 SYGVNS. V was pared by 5 bases and J by 9 bases, with 4 bases of the junction left unmatched. CDR3 length: 13 residues.

This clonotype was seen only a few times. The chain couples TRBV29-1 to TRBJ2-2, with a weak D call TRBD1 (6 bases). Germline values: CDR1 SQVTM, CDR2 ANQGSEA. V was shortened by 6 bases and J by 3 bases, with 14 bases between the two germline ends. This CDR3 is 14 amino acids long. DNA for the CDR3: TGCAGCGTACCCAAACAGGGTTACACCGGGGAGCTGTTTTTT. Residues: CSVPKQGYTGELFF.

Only a few counts were recorded for this clonotype. The chain uses TRBV6-1 and TRBJ2-2, with D perhaps TRBD2 (5 bases). V was pared by 6 bases and J by 5 bases, with 13 bases between. This CDR3 has 14 residues. Germline V gene data show CDR1 as MNHNS and CDR2 as SASEGT. The CDR3 here is CASRKAGGTGELFF. The DNA of the CDR3 is TGTGCCAGCAGGAAGGCCGGAGGAACCGGGGAGCTGTTTTTT.

This clonotype has only a few counts. This rearrangement joins TRBV29-1 to TRBJ2-3; D call uncertain. The germline V and J ends were trimmed by 0 bases and 1 base, with 11 bases remaining between them. The length of the CDR3 is 15 residues. The germline V gene has CDR1 SQVTM and CDR2 ANQGSEA. CDR3 DNA sequence: TGCAGCGTTGAAGAAACCCAAGGGCGCACAGATACGCAGTATTTT. Translated, it gives CSVEETQGRTDTQYF.

The genes are TRBV29-1 and TRBJ2-2; maybe TRBD1 (5 bases). Trimming shortened V by 4 bases and J by 6 bases, and 9 bases separated the two germline ends. The CDR3 is 12 amino acids. CDR1 and CDR2 (germline): SQVTM, ANQGSEA. The CDR3 reads CSVARAAGELFF. CDR3 nucleotides: TGCAGCGTTGCCAGGGCCGCCGGGGAGCTGTTTTTT.

This clonotype was seen repeatedly, ten times or more. The rearrangement links TRBV30 to TRBJ1-1; TRBD1 might be the D (6 bases). Germline CDR1 and CDR2: GTSNPN and SVGIG (reference sequence). This CDR3 is built from 13 residues. V lost 5 bases and J lost 5, with 15 bases in between. As DNA, the CDR3 is TGTGCCTGGGACGTGGGGGGCTTGACTGAAGCTTTCTTT. It codes for CAWDVGGLTEAFF. Full variable domain (missing parts from reference TRBV30 and TRBJ1-1): SQTIHQWPATLVQPVGSPLSLECTVEGTSNPNLYWYRQAAGRGLQLLFYSVGIGQISSEVPQNLSASRPQDRQFILSSKKLLLSDSGFYLCAWDVGGLTEAFFGQGTRLTVV.

This clonotype appeared many times. CDR3 in amino acids: CASSLEGLALETQYF. The CDR3 nucleotides are TGTGCCAGCAGTCTCGAGGGACTAGCGTTAGAGACCCAGTACTTC. The chain couples TRBV6-1 to TRBJ2-5; TRBD2 matches 10 bases. Trimming cost V 5 bases and J 4 bases; bases outside gene matches: 7. The CDR3 spans 15 residues. Germline V gives CDR1 MNHNS, CDR2 SASEGT.

V usage is TRBV7-9 and J usage is TRBJ1-2, with TRBD1 as a possible D gene (5 bases). The CDR3 sequence is 13 residues long. Per the germline V gene, CDR1 is SEHNR and CDR2 is FQNEAQ (reference sequence). V lost 5 bases to trimming and J lost 5 bases, with 12 bases between them. The CDR3 nucleotides are TGTGCCAGCAGCATGGACACCCGGTATGGCTACACCTTC. Protein sequence: CASSMDTRYGYTF.

This clonotype was found many times. The CDR3 DNA follows: TGTGCCAGCAGCTTATACTGGCTAGCGGGAGCCATCGGGGGGGAGCAGTACTTC. It is translated as CASSLYWLAGAIGGEQYF. The rearrangement uses TRBV11-2 and TRBJ2-7, with 10 bases lining up with TRBD2. V lost 2 bases, J lost 7 bases, and 17 bases stayed unmatched. This CDR3 is built from 18 residues. The germline V gene has CDR1 SGHAT and CDR2 FQNNGV.

This clonotype was detected ten times or more. V is TRBV20-1 and J is TRBJ2-3; D not resolved. The length of the CDR3 is 14 residues. With 6 bases removed from V and 3 bases from J, the gap between germline ends came to 16 bases. The germline V gene has CDR1 DFQATT and CDR2 SNEGSKA (reference sequence). Here the CDR3 reads CSAPLATRTDTQYF. The CDR3 region has the DNA TGCAGTGCCCCCCTCGCCACCAGGACAGATACGCAGTATTTT.